The sequence of this T cell receptor beta chain was determined in a study of Graves' ophthalmopathy and Graves' hyperthyroidism. Overall study results and limits: Ophthalmopathy progression cases were predicted by the model with about 70% sensitivity and 72% to 85% specificity.

This clonotype has ten or more counts. Its antigen is currently unknown. This CDR3 contains 11 residues. CDR1 and CDR2 (germline): SEHNR, FQNEAQ (reference sequence). Trimming left V 1 base short and J 6 bases short, with 3 bases between. The TCR beta CDR3 regions underwent amplification from RNA transcripts. Second-round multiplex PCR came after first-round RT-PCR with HTBI primers. TCRdb processed the multiplex PCR reads anew with MiXCR; each CDR3 protein has one entry. The table shows 400,000 to 450,000 distinct CDR3 sequences, with 21% occurring only once. This receptor was obtained from a woman between 18 and 29 years old with stable Graves' hyperthyroidism. The sequenced sample consisted of peripheral blood. The gene calls are TRBV7-9 and TRBJ1-2; D is unclear. The CDR3 sequence is CASSLVHGYTF. The CDR3 coding sequence is TGTGCCAGCAGCTTAGTGCATGGCTACACCTTC.